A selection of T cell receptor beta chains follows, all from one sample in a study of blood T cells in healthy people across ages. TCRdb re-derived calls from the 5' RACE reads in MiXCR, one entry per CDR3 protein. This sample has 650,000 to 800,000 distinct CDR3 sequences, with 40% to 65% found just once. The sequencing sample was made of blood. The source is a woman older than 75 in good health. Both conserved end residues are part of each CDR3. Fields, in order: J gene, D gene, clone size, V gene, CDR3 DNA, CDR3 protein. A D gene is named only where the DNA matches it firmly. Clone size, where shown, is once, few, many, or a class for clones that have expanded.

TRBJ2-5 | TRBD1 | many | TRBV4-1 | TGCGCCAGCAGCCATGACCCCGGGACAGGACAAGAGACCCAGTACTTC | CASSHDPGTGQETQYF
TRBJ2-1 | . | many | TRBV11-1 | TGTGCCAGCAGCCCACGGGTGGGGGCCTACAATGAGCAGTTCTTC | CASSPRVGAYNEQFF
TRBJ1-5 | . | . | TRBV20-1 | TGCAGTGCTGCCGGGGACCCGAGCAATCAGCCCCAGCATTTT | CSAAGDPSNQPQHF
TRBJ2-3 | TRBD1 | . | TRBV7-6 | TGTGCCAGCAGCACAGGACAGGGAATAGATACGCAGTATTTT | CASSTGQGIDTQYF
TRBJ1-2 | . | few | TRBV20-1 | TGCAGTGCTCTAGGAGGGACTAACTATGGCTACACCTTC | CSALGGTNYGYTF
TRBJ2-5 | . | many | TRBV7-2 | TGTGCCAGCAGCCTTATAGCCGAGACCCAGTACTTC | CASSLIAETQYF
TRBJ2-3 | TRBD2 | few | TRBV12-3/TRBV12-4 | TGTGCCAGCAGGAGGCCTAGCGGGAGGTTCAGGGATACGCAGTATTTT | CASRRPSGRFRDTQYF
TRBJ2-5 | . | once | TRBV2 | TGTGCCAGCAGTGAGGAGGGTGGAGAGACCCAGTACTTC | CASSEEGGETQYF
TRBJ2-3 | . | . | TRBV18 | TGTGCCAGCTCTGCGGGGCTCACAGATACGCAGTATTTT | CASSAGLTDTQYF
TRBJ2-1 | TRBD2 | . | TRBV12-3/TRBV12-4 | TGTGCCAGCAGTTTCCACATGGTTAGCGGGGAAAATGAGCAGTTCTTC | CASSFHMVSGENEQFF
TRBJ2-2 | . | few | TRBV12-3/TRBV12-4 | TGTGCCAGCACCGAGGGGATCATGACCGGGGAGCTGTTTTTT | CASTEGIMTGELFF
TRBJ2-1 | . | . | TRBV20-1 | TGCAGTGCCAACCCCGGTCATGAGCAGTTCTTC | CSANPGHEQFF
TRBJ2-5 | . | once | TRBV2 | TGTGCCAGCAGTGAAGCGCTTTTCATGCCTTTGGAGCAGTACTTC | CASSEALFMPLEQYF
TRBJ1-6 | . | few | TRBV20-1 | TGCAGTGCTGGGACGGGCACAAATAATTCACCCCTCCACTTT | CSAGTGTNNSPLHF
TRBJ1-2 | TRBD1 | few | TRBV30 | TGTGCCTGGTGCCGGCCGGGACAGGGGAACTATGGCTACACCTTC | CAWCRPGQGNYGYTF
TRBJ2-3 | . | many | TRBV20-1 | TGCAGTGCTAAGGATCCTAAAAGTGGAGATACGCAGTATTTT | CSAKDPKSGDTQYF
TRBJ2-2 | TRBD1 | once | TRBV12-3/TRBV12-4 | TGTGCCAGCAGTCACACAGGGGGCGCGAAGGTCGGGGAGCTGTTTTTT | CASSHTGGAKVGELFF
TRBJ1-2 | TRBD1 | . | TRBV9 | TGTGCCAGCAGCATTGCCGGGACAGAGGCCAGCTACACCTTC | CASSIAGTEASYTF
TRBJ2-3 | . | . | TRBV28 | TGTGCCAGCAACCAAAAAGCGAATACGCAGTATTTT | CASNQKANTQYF
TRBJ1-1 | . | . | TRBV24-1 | TGTGCCACCAGTGATTTTAGGGGGGCCATGAACACTGAAGCTTTCTTT | CATSDFRGAMNTEAFF
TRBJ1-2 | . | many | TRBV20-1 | TGCAGTGCTAGAGATCAACAGGGCTATGGCTACACCTTC | CSARDQQGYGYTF
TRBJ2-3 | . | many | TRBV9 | TGTGCCAGCAGCGTAGTACCGATACGCACAGATACGCAGTATTTT | CASSVVPIRTDTQYF
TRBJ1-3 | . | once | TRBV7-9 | TGTGCCAGCAGCCCCCGGGGGGGAACGGCTGGAAACACCATATATTTT | CASSPRGGTAGNTIYF
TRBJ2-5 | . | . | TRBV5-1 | TGCGCCAGCAGCTTAGGCCGATTGTTGGGGACCCAGTACTTC | CASSLGRLLGTQYF